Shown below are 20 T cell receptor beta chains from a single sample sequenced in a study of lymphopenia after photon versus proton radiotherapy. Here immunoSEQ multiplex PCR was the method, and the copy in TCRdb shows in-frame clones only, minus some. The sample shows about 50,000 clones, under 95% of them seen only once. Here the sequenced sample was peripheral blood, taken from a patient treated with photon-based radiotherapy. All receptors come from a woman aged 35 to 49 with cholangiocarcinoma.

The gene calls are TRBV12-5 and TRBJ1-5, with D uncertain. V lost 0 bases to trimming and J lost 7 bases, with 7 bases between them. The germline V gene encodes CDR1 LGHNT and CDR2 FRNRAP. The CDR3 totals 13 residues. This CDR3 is CASGLVPAQPQHF. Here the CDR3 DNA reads TGTGCTAGTGGTTTGGTACCGGCGCAGCCCCAGCATTTT.

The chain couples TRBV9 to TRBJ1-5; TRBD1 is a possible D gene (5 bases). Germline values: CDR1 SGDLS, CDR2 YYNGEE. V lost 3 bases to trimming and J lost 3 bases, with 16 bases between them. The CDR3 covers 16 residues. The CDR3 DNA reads TGTGCCAGCAGCGAAGGAGTAGGACAATCCAATCAGCCCCAGCATTTT. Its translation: CASSEGVGQSNQPQHF. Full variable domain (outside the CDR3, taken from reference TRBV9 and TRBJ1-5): DSGVTQTPKHLITATGQRVTLRCSPRSGDLSVYWYQQSLDQGLQFLIQYYNGEERAKGNILERFSAQQFPDLHSELNLSSLELGDSALYFCASSEGVGQSNQPQHFGDGTRLSIL.

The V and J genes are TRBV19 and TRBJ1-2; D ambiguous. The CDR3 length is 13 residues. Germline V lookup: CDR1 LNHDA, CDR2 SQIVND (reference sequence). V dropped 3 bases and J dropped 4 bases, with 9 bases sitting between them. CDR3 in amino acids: CASSMSNVYGYTF. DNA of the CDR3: TGTGCCAGTAGTATGTCCAACGTCTATGGCTACACCTTC.

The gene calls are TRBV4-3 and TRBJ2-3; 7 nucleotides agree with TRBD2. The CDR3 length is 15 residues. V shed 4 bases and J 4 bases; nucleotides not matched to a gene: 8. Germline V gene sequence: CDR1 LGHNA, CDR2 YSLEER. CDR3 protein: CASSRRESLPDTQYF. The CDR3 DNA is TGCGCCAGCAGCCGGCGGGAGTCTCTGCCAGATACGCAGTATTTT.

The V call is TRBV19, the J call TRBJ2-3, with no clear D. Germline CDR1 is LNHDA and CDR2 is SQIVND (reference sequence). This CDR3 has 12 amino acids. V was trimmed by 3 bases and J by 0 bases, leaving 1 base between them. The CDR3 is CASSMSTDTQYF. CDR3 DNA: TGTGCCAGTAGTATGAGCACAGATACGCAGTATTTT.

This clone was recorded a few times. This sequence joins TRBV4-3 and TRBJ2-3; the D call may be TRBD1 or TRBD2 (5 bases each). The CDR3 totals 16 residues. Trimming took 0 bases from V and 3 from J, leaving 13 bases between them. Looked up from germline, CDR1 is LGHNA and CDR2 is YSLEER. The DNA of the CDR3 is TGCGCCAGCAGCCAAGATGGGGCGGGCACTACAGATACGCAGTATTTT. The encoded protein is CASSQDGAGTTDTQYF.

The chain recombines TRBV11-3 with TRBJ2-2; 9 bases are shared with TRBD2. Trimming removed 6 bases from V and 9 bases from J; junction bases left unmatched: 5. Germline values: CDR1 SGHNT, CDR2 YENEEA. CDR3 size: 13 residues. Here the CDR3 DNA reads TGTGCCAGCAGTTCAGCGGGGGGCCGGGAGCTGTTTTTT. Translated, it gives CASSSAGGRELFF.

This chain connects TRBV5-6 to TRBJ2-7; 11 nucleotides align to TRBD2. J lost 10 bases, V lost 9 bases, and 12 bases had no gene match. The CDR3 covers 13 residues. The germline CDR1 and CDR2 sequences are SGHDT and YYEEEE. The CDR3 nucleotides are TGTGCCACCGGTCTAGCGGGAGGCCACTTTCAGTACTTC. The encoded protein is CATGLAGGHFQYF.

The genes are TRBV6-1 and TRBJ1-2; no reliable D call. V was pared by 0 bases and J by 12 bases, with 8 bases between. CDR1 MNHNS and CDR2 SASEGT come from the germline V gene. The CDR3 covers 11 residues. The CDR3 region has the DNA TGTGCCAGCAGTGAAGCCCCGCGTAACACCTTC. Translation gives CASSEAPRNTF.

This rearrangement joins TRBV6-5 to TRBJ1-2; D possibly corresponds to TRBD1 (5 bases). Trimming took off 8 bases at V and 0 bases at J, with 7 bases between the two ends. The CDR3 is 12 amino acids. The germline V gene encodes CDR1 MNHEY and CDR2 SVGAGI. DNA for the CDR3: TGTGCCAGCCAGGGTTCTAACTATGGCTACACCTTC. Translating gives CASQGSNYGYTF.

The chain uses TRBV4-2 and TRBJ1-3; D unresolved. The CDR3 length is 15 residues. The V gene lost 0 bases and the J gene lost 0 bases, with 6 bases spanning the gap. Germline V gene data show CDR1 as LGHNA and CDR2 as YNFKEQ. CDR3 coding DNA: TGTGCCAGCAGCCAAGACCCAGGCTCTGGAAACACCATATATTTT. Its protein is CASSQDPGSGNTIYF.

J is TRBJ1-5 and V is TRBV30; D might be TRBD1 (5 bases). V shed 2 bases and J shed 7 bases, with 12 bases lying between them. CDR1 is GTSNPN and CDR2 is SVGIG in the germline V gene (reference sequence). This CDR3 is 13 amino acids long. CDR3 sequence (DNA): TGTGCCTGGAGTCGGCAGGGAAGACAGCCCCAGCATTTT. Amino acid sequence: CAWSRQGRQPQHF.

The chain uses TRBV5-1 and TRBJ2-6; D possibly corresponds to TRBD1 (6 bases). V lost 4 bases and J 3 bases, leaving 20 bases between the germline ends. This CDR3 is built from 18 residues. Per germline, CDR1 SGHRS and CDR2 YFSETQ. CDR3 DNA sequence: TGCGCCAGCAGCCCCTACCAGGGGCAATCTGATGGGGCCAACGTCCTGACTTTC. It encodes CASSPYQGQSDGANVLTF.

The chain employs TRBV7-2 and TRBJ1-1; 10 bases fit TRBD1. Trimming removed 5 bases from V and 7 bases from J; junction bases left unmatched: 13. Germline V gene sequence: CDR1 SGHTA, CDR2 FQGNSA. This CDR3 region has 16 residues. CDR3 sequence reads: CASSRRQGASLGEAFF. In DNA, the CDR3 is TGTGCCAGCAGCCGCCGACAGGGGGCGTCTCTTGGTGAAGCTTTCTTT.

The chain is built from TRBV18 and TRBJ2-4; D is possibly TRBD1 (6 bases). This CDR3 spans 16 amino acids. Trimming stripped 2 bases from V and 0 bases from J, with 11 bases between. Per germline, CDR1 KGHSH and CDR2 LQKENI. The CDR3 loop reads CASSPWDNLAKNIQYF. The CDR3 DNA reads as TGTGCCAGCTCACCATGGGACAACCTAGCCAAAAACATTCAGTACTTC.

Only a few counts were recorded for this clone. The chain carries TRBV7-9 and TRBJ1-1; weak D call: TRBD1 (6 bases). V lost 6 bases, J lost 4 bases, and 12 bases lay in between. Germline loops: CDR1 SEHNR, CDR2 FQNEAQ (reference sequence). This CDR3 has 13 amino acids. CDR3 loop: CASSIGGATEAFF. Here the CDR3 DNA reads TGTGCCAGCAGTATAGGGGGGGCCACTGAAGCTTTCTTT.

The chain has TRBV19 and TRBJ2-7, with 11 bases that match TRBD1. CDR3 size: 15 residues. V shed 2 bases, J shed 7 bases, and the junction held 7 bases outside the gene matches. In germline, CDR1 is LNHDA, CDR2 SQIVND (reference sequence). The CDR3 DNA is TGTGCCAGTAGTATAAGTGGACAGGGGGCGCGAGAGCAGTACTTC. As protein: CASSISGQGAREQYF.

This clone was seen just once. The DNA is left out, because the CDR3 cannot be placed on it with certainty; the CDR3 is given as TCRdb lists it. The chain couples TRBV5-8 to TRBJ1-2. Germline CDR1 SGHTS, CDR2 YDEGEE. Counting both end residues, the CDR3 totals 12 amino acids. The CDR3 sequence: CASSQQYFGYTF.

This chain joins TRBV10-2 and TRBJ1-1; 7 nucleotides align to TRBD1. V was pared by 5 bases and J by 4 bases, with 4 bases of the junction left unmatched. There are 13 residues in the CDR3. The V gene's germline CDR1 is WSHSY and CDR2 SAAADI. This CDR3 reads CASSNRGFTEAFF. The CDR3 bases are TGCGCCAGCAGTAACAGGGGTTTCACTGAAGCTTTCTTT.

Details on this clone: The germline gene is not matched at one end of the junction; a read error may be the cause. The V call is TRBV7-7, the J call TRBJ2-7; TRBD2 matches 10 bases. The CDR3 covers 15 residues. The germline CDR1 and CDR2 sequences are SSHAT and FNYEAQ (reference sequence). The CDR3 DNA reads TGTGCTAGCAGCTTAGCGGGGGGACTAGCCCACGAGCAGTACTTC. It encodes CASSLAGGLAHEQYF.